The 27 T cell receptor beta chains below were found in one sample sequenced in a study of early T cells in non-severe SARS-CoV-2 infection. TCRdb itself ran the 5' RACE reads through MiXCR, one entry per CDR3 protein. The sample yields 70,000 to 85,000 distinct CDR3 sequences, 10% to 15% seen once. Material: whole blood. Source of these receptors: an adult who was a healthcare worker with PCR-confirmed SARS-CoV-2 infection or an uninfected control (not recorded which).

The V gene is TRBV6-6, the J gene TRBJ2-7, with 10 bases aligning to TRBD2. This CDR3 has 14 residues. Germline V gives CDR1 MNHNY, CDR2 SVGAGI (reference sequence). The J segment lost 4 bases and the V segment lost 8 bases, leaving 8 bases of the junction unmatched. The CDR3 sequence: CASGRTSGRYEQYF. The CDR3 region has the DNA TGTGCCAGCGGTAGGACTAGCGGAAGGTACGAGCAGTACTTC.

The chain employs TRBV9 and TRBJ2-7; D gene uncertain. The V gene lost 0 bases and the J gene lost 1 base, with 11 bases spanning the gap. Germline CDR1 reads SGDLS; CDR2 reads YYNGEE. This CDR3 comprises 15 residues. The CDR3 protein is CASSVGSALSYEQYF. The CDR3 nucleotides are TGTGCCAGCAGCGTAGGGTCGGCCCTTTCCTACGAGCAGTACTTC.

This clonotype appeared many times. The chain couples TRBV5-6 to TRBJ2-3; no definite D call. The CDR3 has 13 residues. Germline V gives CDR1 SGHDT, CDR2 YYEEEE. V was shortened by 4 bases and J by 4 bases, with 10 bases between the two germline ends. CDR3 in DNA: TGTGCCAGCAGCCACCGAGCCGCAGATACGCAGTATTTT. This codes for CASSHRAADTQYF.

This clonotype was picked up many times. The CDR3 region is CASSPGQENSPLHF. The CDR3 DNA reads as TGTGCCAGCAGCCCGGGACAGGAAAATTCACCCCTCCACTTT. This sequence joins TRBV3-1 and TRBJ1-6; 8 positions agree with TRBD1. CDR3 length: 14 residues. The germline V gene has CDR1 LGHDT and CDR2 YNNKEL (reference sequence). With 4 bases clipped from V and 7 bases from J, the junction kept 3 bases outside the gene matches.

The rearrangement joins TRBV6-4 to TRBJ2-1, with D hard to call. The CDR3 has 14 amino acids. The V gene's germline CDR1 is MRHNA and CDR2 SNTAGT. V lost 9 bases, J lost 2 bases, and 14 bases lay in between. The CDR3 region is CARTPKGPYNEQFF. The CDR3 DNA is TGTGCCAGGACCCCCAAGGGTCCCTACAATGAGCAGTTCTTC.

This clonotype was recorded many times. CDR3 nucleotides: TGCAGCGTCCGGTGGGTAGCGGGAGATTCCTGGAGCCAAGAGACCCAGTACTTC. Translation gives CSVRWVAGDSWSQETQYF. The chain has TRBV29-1 and TRBJ2-5, with 9 bases fitting TRBD2. This CDR3 comprises 18 residues. Per the germline V gene, CDR1 is SQVTM and CDR2 is ANQGSEA. Trimming at V came to 6 bases and at J to 1 base, leaving 18 bases not matched to a gene.

This clonotype has a handful of counts. The chain has TRBV4-1 and TRBJ2-1; a weak D match, TRBD1 (5 bases). V was clipped by 4 bases and J by 9 bases, with 16 bases between them. Germline V CDR1 and CDR2: MGHRA, YSYEKL. This CDR3 has 14 amino acids. The CDR3 sequence is CASSPSDSGLEQFF. The CDR3 region has the DNA TGCGCCAGCAGCCCTTCAGACAGTGGGCTTGAGCAGTTCTTC.

Many counts were recorded for this clonotype. The V call is TRBV28, the J call TRBJ2-2; D is possibly TRBD2 (5 bases). Trimming took off 3 bases at V and 0 bases at J, with 8 bases between the two ends. CDR3 length: 15 amino acids. In germline, CDR1 is MDHEN, CDR2 SYDVKM. Written as DNA, the CDR3 is TGTGCCAGCAGTTTCGGGAACCCGAACACCGGGGAGCTGTTTTTT. Encoded protein: CASSFGNPNTGELFF.

This clonotype turned up a few times. The V gene is TRBV4-1, the J gene TRBJ2-7, with D unclear. Germline CDR1 is MGHRA and CDR2 is YSYEKL. With 1 base removed from V and 1 base from J, the gap between germline ends came to 11 bases. This CDR3 has 15 amino acids. CDR3 DNA: TGCGCCAGCAGCCAAGTAGCCAGGCTATCCTACGAGCAGTACTTC. Its translation: CASSQVARLSYEQYF.

This clonotype turned up a few times. This chain links TRBV3-1 with TRBJ2-1, with 14 positions matching TRBD2. The CDR3 runs 22 residues. Germline V gene lookup returns CDR1 LGHDT and CDR2 YNNKEL (reference sequence). Trimming removed 0 bases from V and 0 bases from J; junction bases left unmatched: 13. The CDR3 DNA reads as TGTGCCAGCAGCCAAGAAGGTTCCAGGCGGACTAGCGGGAGGCCCTCCTACAATGAGCAGTTCTTC. Protein sequence: CASSQEGSRRTSGRPSYNEQFF.

In its sample, this clonotype was seen many times. The chain links TRBV19 to TRBJ2-5; D unresolved. The CDR3 is 13 residues long. Per germline, CDR1 LNHDA and CDR2 SQIVND (reference sequence). V lost 10 bases, J lost 6 bases, and 18 bases lay in between. This CDR3 is CATALDPGKTQYF. The DNA of the CDR3 is TGTGCCACAGCCCTGGACCCCGGAAAGACCCAGTACTTC. Supplemented by reference TRBV19 and TRBJ2-5, the full variable domain reads DGGITQSPKYLFRKEGQNVTLSCEQNLNHDAMYWYRQDPGQGLRLIYYSQIVNDFQKGDIAEGYSVSREKKESFPLTVTSAQKNPTAFYLCATALDPGKTQYFGPGTRLLVL.

The table lists this clonotype with a few counts. This chain links TRBV2 with TRBJ1-2; D might be TRBD1 (5 bases). There are 12 residues in the CDR3. V lost 6 bases and J lost 8, with 13 bases in between. Germline V gene lookup returns CDR1 SNHLY and CDR2 FYNNEI. CDR3 bases: TGTGCCAGCAGGCAGGGTACCTACGGCTACACCTTC. Its protein product is CASRQGTYGYTF. Combining the CDR3 with reference TRBV2 and TRBJ1-2 gives the whole variable domain EPEVTQTPSHQVTQMGQEVILRCVPISNHLYFYWYRQILGQKVEFLVSFYNNEISEKSEIFDDQFSVERPDGSNFTLKIRSTKLEDSAMYFCASRQGTYGYTFGSGTRLTVV.

The table lists this clonotype with many counts. The rearrangement links TRBV4-1 to TRBJ2-7; weak D call: TRBD2 (7 bases). Germline V gives CDR1 MGHRA, CDR2 YSYEKL. V lost 1 base, J lost 4 bases, and 26 bases lay in between. This CDR3 region has 19 residues. The CDR3 DNA sequence: TGCGCCAGCAGCCAAGCCCCTCGGGGGGTTCCTAGGGGGATTTACGAGCAGTACTTC. Protein: CASSQAPRGVPRGIYEQYF.

This clonotype was recorded a few times. The chain links TRBV12-5 to TRBJ2-3, with D perhaps matching TRBD1 or TRBD2 (5 bases each). In germline, CDR1 is LGHNT, CDR2 FRNRAP. CDR3 size: 13 residues. Between the trimmed V and J ends, which lost 5 bases and 5 bases, there was a span of 11 bases. The CDR3 DNA reads TGTGCTAGTGGTCCCTCTGGGGGAGATACGCAGTATTTT. As protein: CASGPSGGDTQYF.

The V call is TRBV2, the J call TRBJ2-2; TRBD2 aligns across 9 bases. The CDR3 length is 14 residues. Per the germline V gene, CDR1 is SNHLY and CDR2 is FYNNEI. V shed 5 bases, J shed 6 bases, and the junction held 4 bases outside the gene matches. CDR3 DNA sequence: TGTGCCAGCAGTCTAATAGCGGGAGCCGGGGAGCTGTTTTTT. Protein sequence: CASSLIAGAGELFF.

This clonotype has just a few counts. The chain is built from TRBV6-6 and TRBJ2-2; 9 nucleotides align to TRBD2. J lost 5 bases, V lost 6 bases, and 10 bases had no gene match. The CDR3 has 16 residues. Germline CDR1 reads MNHNY; CDR2 reads SVGAGI (reference sequence). The CDR3 DNA sequence: TGTGCCAGCAGCCCCCAGGTTACTAGCGGGACCGGGGAGCTGTTTTTT. This translates into CASSPQVTSGTGELFF.

This clonotype appeared a few times. The chain links TRBV29-1 to TRBJ1-2; 8 bases align to TRBD1. V was clipped by 3 bases and J by 7 bases; unmatched bases: 4. Germline lookup yields CDR1 SQVTM and CDR2 ANQGSEA. The CDR3 is 12 residues long. In DNA, the CDR3 is TGCAGCGTTGATGGTCAGGGGGCTGGCTACACCTTC. Translated, it gives CSVDGQGAGYTF.

With respect to this clonotype: With a much larger clone just one base away, this may be a read error. The gene calls are TRBV3-1 and TRBJ2-1; possibly TRBD1 or TRBD2 for D (5 bases each). V was pared by 4 bases and J by 10 bases, with 23 bases between. The CDR3 spans 16 residues. CDR1 is LGHDT, CDR2 YNNKEL, per germline (reference sequence). As DNA, the CDR3 is TGTGCCAGCAGCCGAGATCGGGAATGGGGCAGGAGAGAGCAGTTCTTC. Protein: CASSRDREWGRREQFF.

The sample holds a few counts of this clonotype. The chain carries TRBV7-7 and TRBJ1-1; no clear D gene. The CDR3 loop spans 13 amino acids. V lost 4 bases and J 0 bases, leaving 6 bases between the germline ends. The germline V gene encodes CDR1 SSHAT and CDR2 FNYEAQ (reference sequence). CDR3 amino acids: CASSYSMNTEAFF. In DNA form, the CDR3 reads TGTGCCAGCAGCTACTCCATGAACACTGAAGCTTTCTTT.

The CDR3, as DNA: TGCAGCGCCGGGAGGGGGGTTTTCTTT. Its translation: CSAGRGVFF. V gene TRBV29-1 combines with J gene TRBJ1-1, with D perhaps TRBD1 (6 bases). The V end was cut by 7 bases, the J end by 13 bases, with 13 bases between. The CDR3 spans 9 residues. From germline, CDR1 is SQVTM and CDR2 ANQGSEA.

This clonotype showed up just a few times. The V and J genes are TRBV3-1 and TRBJ2-1; 10 bases line up with TRBD1. The CDR3 covers 15 residues. Germline V gene sequence: CDR1 LGHDT, CDR2 YNNKEL (reference sequence). Trimming took 5 bases from V and 2 from J; bases not matched to a gene: 3. CDR3 region: CASSNGQGAYNEQFF. The DNA of the CDR3 is TGTGCCAGCAGCAACGGACAGGGGGCCTACAATGAGCAGTTCTTC.

This clonotype was seen a handful of times. The rearrangement links TRBV7-8 to TRBJ2-1; perhaps TRBD2 as D (6 bases). Germline V gene sequence: CDR1 SGHVS, CDR2 FQNEAQ. V dropped 1 base and J dropped 8 bases, with 18 bases sitting between them. CDR3 length equals 16 residues. The CDR3 spells CASSLVSGGGSDEQFF. The CDR3 DNA reads TGTGCCAGCAGCTTAGTTAGCGGTGGGGGTAGCGATGAGCAGTTCTTC.

This clonotype was picked up many times. The gene calls are TRBV6-4 and TRBJ2-1, with D unresolved. The length of the CDR3 is 15 residues. Germline V CDR1 and CDR2: MRHNA, SNTAGT. The V end was cut by 3 bases, the J end by 0 bases, with 9 bases between. The CDR3 coding sequence is TGTGCCAGCAGTGAGACCCTGAGCTCCTACAATGAGCAGTTCTTC. It translates to CASSETLSSYNEQFF.

This clonotype appeared a few times. This sequence joins TRBV11-2 and TRBJ2-3; 7 bases align to TRBD1. There are 14 residues in the CDR3. CDR1 is SGHAT and CDR2 is FQNNGV in the germline V gene. The J segment lost 3 bases and the V segment lost 1 base, leaving 1 base of the junction unmatched. This chain's CDR3 is CASSLVQGTDTQYF. The CDR3 DNA reads as TGTGCCAGCAGCTTAGTACAGGGGACAGATACGCAGTATTTT.

To note about this clonotype: This may arise from a read error, as a much more abundant clone is one base away. V usage is TRBV7-3 and J usage is TRBJ2-2, with D perhaps TRBD2 (6 bases). The CDR3 is made up of 16 amino acids. Germline V gene data show CDR1 as SGHTA and CDR2 as FQGTGA. The CDR3 region is CASSPTSFADTRELFF. DNA for the CDR3: TGTGCCAGCAGCCCAACTAGCTTTGCGGACACCAGGGAGCTGTTTTTT.

The rearrangement links TRBV27 to TRBJ2-1; 7 positions agree with TRBD2. The V segment lost 3 bases and the J segment 13 bases; nucleotides outside the gene matches: 12. Germline CDR1 and CDR2: MNHEY and SMNVEV (reference sequence). The CDR3 totals 14 residues. The CDR3 DNA sequence: TGTGCCAGCAGTTTGGCTAGCGGTGCTACTCCTCAGTTCTTC. It encodes CASSLASGATPQFF.

There are a few counts of this clonotype. This chain links TRBV29-1 with TRBJ2-1; TRBD1 aligns across 7 bases. With 7 bases clipped from V and 4 bases from J, the junction kept 16 bases outside the gene matches. Germline V CDR1 and CDR2: SQVTM, ANQGSEA. The CDR3 consists of 16 residues. The CDR3 region is CSATHPRQGRYNEQFF. The CDR3 DNA reads TGCAGCGCAACCCACCCGAGACAGGGAAGGTACAATGAGCAGTTCTTC.